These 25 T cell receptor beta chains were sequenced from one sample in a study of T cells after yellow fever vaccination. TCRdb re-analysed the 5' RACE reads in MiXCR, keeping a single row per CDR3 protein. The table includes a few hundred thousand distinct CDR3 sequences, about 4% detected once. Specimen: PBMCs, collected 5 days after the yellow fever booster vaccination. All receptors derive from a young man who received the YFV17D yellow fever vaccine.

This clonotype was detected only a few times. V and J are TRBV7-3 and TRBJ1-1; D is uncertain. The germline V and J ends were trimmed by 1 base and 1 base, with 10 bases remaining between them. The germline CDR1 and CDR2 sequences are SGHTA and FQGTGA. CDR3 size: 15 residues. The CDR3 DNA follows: TGTGCCAGCAGCTTAAGCGGCGGACCGAACACTGAAGCTTTCTTT. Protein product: CASSLSGGPNTEAFF. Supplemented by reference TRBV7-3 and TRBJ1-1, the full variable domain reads GAGVSQTPSNKVTEKGKYVELRCDPISGHTALYWYRQSLGQGPEFLIYFQGTGAADDSGLPNDRFFAVRPEGSVSTLKIQRTERGDSAVYLCASSLSGGPNTEAFFGQGTRLTVV.

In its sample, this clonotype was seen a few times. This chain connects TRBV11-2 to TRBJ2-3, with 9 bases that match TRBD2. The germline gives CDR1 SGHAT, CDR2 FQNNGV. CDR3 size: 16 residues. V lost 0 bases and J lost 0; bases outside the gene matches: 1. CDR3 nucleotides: TGTGCCAGCAGCTTAGACGGACTAGCGAGCACAGATACGCAGTATTTT. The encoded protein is CASSLDGLASTDTQYF. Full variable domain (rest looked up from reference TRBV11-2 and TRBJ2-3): EAGVAQSPRYKIIEKRQSVAFWCNPISGHATLYWYQQILGQGPKLLIQFQNNGVVDDSQLPKDRFSAERLKGVDSTLKIQPAKLEDSAVYLCASSLDGLASTDTQYFGPGTRLTVL.

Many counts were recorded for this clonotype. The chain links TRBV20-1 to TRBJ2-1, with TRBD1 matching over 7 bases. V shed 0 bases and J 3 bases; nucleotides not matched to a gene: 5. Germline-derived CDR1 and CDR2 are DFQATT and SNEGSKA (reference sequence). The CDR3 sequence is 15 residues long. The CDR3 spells CSARDLTGYYNEQFF. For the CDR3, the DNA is TGCAGTGCTAGAGATTTGACAGGGTACTACAATGAGCAGTTCTTC.

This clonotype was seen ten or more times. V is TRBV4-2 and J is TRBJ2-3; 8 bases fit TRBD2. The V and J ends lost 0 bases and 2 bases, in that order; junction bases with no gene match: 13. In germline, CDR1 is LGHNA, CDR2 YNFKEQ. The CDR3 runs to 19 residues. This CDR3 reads CASSQEPQSTSGYTDTQYF. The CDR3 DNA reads TGTGCCAGCAGCCAAGAGCCCCAGAGTACTAGCGGTTACACAGATACGCAGTATTTT.

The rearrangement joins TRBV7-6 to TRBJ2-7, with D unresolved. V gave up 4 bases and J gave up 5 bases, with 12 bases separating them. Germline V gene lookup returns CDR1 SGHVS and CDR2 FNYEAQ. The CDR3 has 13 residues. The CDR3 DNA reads TGTGCCAGCAGCTCCTACCGCGTGAACGAGCAGTACTTC. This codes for CASSSYRVNEQYF.

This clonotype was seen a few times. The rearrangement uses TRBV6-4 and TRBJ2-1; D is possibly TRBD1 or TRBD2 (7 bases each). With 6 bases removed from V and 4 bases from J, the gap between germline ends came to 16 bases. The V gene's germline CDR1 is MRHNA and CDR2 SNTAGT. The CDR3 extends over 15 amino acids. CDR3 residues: CASRPQGGLYNEQFF. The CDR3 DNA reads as TGTGCCAGCAGGCCCCAGGGGGGGTTATACAATGAGCAGTTCTTC.

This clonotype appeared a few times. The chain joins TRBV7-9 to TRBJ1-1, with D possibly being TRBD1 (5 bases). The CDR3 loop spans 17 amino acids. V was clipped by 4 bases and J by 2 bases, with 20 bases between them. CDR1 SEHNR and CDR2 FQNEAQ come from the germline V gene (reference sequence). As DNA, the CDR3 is TGTGCCAGCAGCTCACCCCCGGGCAGGGATACCAACACTGAAGCTTTCTTT. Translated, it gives CASSSPPGRDTNTEAFF.

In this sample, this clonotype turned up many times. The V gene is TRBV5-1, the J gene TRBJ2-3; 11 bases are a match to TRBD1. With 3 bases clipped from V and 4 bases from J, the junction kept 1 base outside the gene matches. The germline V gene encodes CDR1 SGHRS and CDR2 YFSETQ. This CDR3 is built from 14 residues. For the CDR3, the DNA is TGCGCCAGCAGCTGGGACAGGGGGTCAGATACGCAGTATTTT. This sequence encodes CASSWDRGSDTQYF. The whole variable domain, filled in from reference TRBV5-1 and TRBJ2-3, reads KAGVTQTPRYLIKTRGQQVTLSCSPISGHRSVSWYQQTPGQGLQFLFEYFSETQRNKGNFPGRFSGRQFSNSRSEMNVSTLELGDSALYLCASSWDRGSDTQYFGPGTRLTVL.

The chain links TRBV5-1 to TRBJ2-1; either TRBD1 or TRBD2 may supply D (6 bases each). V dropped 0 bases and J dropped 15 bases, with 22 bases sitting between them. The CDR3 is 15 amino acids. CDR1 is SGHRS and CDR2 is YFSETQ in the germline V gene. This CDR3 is CASSLGGQGAGRRFF. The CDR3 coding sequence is TGCGCCAGCAGCTTGGGGGGGCAGGGAGCGGGCCGACGGTTCTTC.

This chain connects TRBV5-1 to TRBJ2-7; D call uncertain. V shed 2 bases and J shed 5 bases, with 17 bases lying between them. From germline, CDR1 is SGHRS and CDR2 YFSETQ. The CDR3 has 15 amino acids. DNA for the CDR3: TGCGCCAGCAGCTTCAATCCGGCTGGGTTCGACGAGCAGTACTTC. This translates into CASSFNPAGFDEQYF.

The CDR3 coding sequence is TGCGCCAGCAGATGGCCCCGGGGGGGCCGTGAGTACAATGAGCAGTTCTTC. Amino acid sequence: CASRWPRGGREYNEQFF. The chain joins TRBV5-1 to TRBJ2-1; 8 nucleotides agree with TRBD2. Trimming took 5 bases from V and 4 from J; bases not matched to a gene: 14. Germline CDR1 and CDR2: SGHRS and YFSETQ. CDR3 length equals 17 residues.

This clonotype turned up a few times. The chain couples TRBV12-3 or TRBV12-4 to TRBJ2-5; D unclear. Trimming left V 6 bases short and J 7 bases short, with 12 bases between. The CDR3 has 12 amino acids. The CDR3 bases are TGTGCCAGCAGATCCGACTGGGGGACCCAGTACTTC. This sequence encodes CASRSDWGTQYF.

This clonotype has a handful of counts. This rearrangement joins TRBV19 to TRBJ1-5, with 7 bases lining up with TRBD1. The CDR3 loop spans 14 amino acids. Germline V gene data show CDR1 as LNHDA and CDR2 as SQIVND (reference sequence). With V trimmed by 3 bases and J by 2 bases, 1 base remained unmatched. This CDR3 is CASSIRGGNQPQHF. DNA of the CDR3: TGTGCCAGTAGTATCAGGGGGGGCAATCAGCCCCAGCATTTT.

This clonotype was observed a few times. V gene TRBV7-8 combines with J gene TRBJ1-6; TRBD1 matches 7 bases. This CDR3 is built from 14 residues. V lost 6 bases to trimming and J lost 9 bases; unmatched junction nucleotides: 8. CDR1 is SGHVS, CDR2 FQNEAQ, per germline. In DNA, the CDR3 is TGTGCCAGCAGTCCCGGGACAGCCTTTTCACCCCTCCACTTT. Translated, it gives CASSPGTAFSPLHF. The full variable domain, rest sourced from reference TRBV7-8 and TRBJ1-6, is GAGVSQSPRYKVAKRGQDVALRCDPISGHVSLFWYQQALGQGPEFLTYFQNEAQLDKSGLPSDRFFAERPEGSVSTLKIQRTQQEDSAVYLCASSPGTAFSPLHFGNGTRLTVT.

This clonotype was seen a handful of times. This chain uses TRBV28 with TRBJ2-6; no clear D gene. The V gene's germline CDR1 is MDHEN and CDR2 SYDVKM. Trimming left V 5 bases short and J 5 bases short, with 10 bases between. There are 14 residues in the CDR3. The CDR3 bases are TGTGCCAGCAGTCCCGCGGAGAGGGCCAACGTCCTGACTTTC. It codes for CASSPAERANVLTF.

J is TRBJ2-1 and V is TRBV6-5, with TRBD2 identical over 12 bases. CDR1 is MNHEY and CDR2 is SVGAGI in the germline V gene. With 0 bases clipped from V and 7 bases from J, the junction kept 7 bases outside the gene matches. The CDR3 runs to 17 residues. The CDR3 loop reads CASSYSASGGAYNEQFF. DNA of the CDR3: TGTGCCAGCAGTTACTCGGCTAGCGGGGGGGCTTATAATGAGCAGTTCTTC.

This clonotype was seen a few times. CDR3 DNA sequence: TGTGCCAGCAGCTTGCGGCGAGGCGAGCAGTACTTC. Translation gives CASSLRRGEQYF. The V and J genes are TRBV7-9 and TRBJ2-7; no clear D gene. The CDR3 sequence is 12 residues long. The V end was cut by 3 bases, the J end by 6 bases, with 9 bases between. The V gene's germline CDR1 is SEHNR and CDR2 FQNEAQ (reference sequence).

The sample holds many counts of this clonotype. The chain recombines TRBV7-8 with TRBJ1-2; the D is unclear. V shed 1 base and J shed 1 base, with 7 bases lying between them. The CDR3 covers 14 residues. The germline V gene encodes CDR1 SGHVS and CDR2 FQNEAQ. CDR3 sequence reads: CASSLEEDNYGYTF. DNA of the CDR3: TGTGCCAGCAGCTTAGAAGAGGATAACTATGGCTACACCTTC.

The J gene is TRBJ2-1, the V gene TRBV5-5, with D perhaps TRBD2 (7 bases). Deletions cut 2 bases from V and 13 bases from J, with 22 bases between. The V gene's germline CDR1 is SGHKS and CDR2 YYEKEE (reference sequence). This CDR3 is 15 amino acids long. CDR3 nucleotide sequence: TGTGCCAGCAGCTTTACCCGCCTTATTTCGGGGGGCCAGTTCTTC. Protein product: CASSFTRLISGGQFF.

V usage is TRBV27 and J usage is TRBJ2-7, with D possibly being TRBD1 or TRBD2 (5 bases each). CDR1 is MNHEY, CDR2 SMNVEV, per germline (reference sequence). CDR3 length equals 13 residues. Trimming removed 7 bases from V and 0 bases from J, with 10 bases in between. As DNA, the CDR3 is TGTGCCAGCATGAGGGACGCCTCCTACGAGCAGTACGTC. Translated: CASMRDASYEQYV.

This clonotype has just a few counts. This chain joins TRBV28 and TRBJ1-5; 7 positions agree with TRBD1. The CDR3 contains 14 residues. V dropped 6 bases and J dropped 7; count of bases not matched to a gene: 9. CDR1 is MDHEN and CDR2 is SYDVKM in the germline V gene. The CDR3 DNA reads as TGTGCCAGCAGCCTCACAGGGGCGGGGCAGCCCCAGCATTTT. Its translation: CASSLTGAGQPQHF.

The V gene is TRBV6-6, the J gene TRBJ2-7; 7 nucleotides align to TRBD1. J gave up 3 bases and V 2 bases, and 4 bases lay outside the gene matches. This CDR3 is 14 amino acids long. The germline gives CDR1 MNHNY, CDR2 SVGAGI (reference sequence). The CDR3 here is CASSYRDSFYEQYV. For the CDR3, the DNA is TGTGCCAGCAGTTACAGGGACAGTTTCTACGAGCAGTACGTC.

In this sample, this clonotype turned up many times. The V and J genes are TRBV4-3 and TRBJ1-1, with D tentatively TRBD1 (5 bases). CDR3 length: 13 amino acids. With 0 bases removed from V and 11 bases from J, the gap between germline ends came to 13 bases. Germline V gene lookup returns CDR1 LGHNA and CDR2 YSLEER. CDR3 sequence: CASSQDSRAGAFF. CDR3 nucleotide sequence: TGCGCCAGCAGCCAAGATTCGCGGGCAGGGGCTTTCTTT.

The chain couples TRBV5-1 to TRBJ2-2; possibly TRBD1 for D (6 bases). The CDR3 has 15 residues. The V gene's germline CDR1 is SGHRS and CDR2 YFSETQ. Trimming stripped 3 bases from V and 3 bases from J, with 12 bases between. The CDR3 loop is CASSWDTADTGELFF. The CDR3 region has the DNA TGCGCCAGCAGCTGGGACACGGCCGACACCGGGGAGCTGTTTTTT.

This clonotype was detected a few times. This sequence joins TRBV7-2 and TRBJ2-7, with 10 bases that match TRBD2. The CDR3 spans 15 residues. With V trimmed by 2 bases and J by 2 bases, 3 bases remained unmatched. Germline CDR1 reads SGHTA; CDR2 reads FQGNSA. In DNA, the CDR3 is TGTGCCAGCAGCTTACAGCGGGGGGGCACCTACGAGCAGTACTTC. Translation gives CASSLQRGGTYEQYF.